The 31 T cell receptor beta chains below come from one sample, sequenced in a study of shared clonotypes between healthy human individuals. Measured with immunoSEQ multiplex PCR; TCRdb has only the in-frame clones, and not every one. The table lists about 2 million clones, less than 95% of them singletons. Naive CD8 cells lacked CD45RO and underwent positive selection for CCR7, leaving out terminally differentiated effector memory CD45RA+ cells. Sequencing was carried out using naive CD8+ T cells sorted from blood. The receptors were gathered from a man aged 18 to 30 in good health.

The J gene is TRBJ1-2, the V gene TRBV6-6, with 9 bases fitting TRBD1. After removal of 4 bases from V and 8 bases from J, the junction contained 11 bases not matched to a gene. Germline V gene sequence: CDR1 MNHNY, CDR2 SVGAGI (reference sequence). This CDR3 is built from 15 residues. The CDR3 loop is CASSWGQGKDSGYTF. CDR3 nucleotides: TGTGCCAGCAGTTGGGGACAGGGAAAGGATTCAGGCTACACCTTC.

This chain uses TRBV10-1 with TRBJ2-7; no clear D gene. V was trimmed by 0 bases and J by 5 bases, leaving 11 bases between them. The germline CDR1 and CDR2 sequences are WNHNN and SYGVQD (reference sequence). There are 14 residues in the CDR3. In DNA form, the CDR3 reads TGCGCCAGCAGTGAGTCGGTAAGGGCTAACGAGCAGTACTTC. Protein sequence: CASSESVRANEQYF.

This chain joins TRBV7-3 and TRBJ2-2; no clear D gene. Trimming pared 3 bases from V and 4 bases from J, leaving 9 bases between. The CDR3 is 14 amino acids. Germline-derived CDR1 and CDR2 are SGHTA and FQGTGA. The CDR3: CASSFVGPTGELFF. The CDR3 nucleotides are TGTGCCAGCAGCTTTGTGGGTCCCACCGGGGAGCTGTTTTTT. Full variable domain (rest looked up from reference TRBV7-3 and TRBJ2-2): GAGVSQTPSNKVTEKGKYVELRCDPISGHTALYWYRQSLGQGPEFLIYFQGTGAADDSGLPNDRFFAVRPEGSVSTLKIQRTERGDSAVYLCASSFVGPTGELFFGEGSRLTVL.

The CDR3 here is CASMDLLKSYEQYF. The CDR3 bases are TGCGCCAGCATGGATCTCCTCAAATCCTACGAGCAGTACTTC. The rearrangement uses TRBV10-2 and TRBJ2-7; the D is unclear. Germline V CDR1 and CDR2: WSHSY, SAAADI. Trimming took 7 bases from V and 1 from J, leaving 14 bases between them. This CDR3 region has 14 residues.

The rearrangement joins TRBV27 to TRBJ2-7, with 8 bases fitting TRBD2. The V gene's germline CDR1 is MNHEY and CDR2 SMNVEV (reference sequence). J gave up 2 bases and V 11 bases, and 5 bases lay outside the gene matches. The CDR3 length is 12 residues. The CDR3 spells CASGRGTYEQYF. In DNA, the CDR3 is TGTGCCTCCGGGAGGGGTACCTACGAGCAGTACTTC.

CDR3 coding DNA: TGTGCCAGCAGCCAACAACAGGGATGGGGTGAAAAACTGTTTTTT. It encodes CASSQQQGWGEKLFF. The chain carries TRBV14 and TRBJ1-4; a weak D match, TRBD1 (6 bases). This CDR3 is 15 amino acids long. CDR1 and CDR2 (germline): SGHDN, FVKESK. Trimming took off 2 bases at V and 7 bases at J, with 14 bases between the two ends.

This clone was recorded a few times. This chain connects TRBV5-6 to TRBJ1-6, with D tentatively TRBD1 (5 bases). The V gene lost 4 bases and the J gene lost 7 bases, with 9 bases spanning the gap. Per germline, CDR1 SGHDT and CDR2 YYEEEE. The CDR3 runs 13 residues. CDR3 in amino acids: CASSGEGNSPLHF. The CDR3, as DNA: TGTGCCAGCAGCGGGGAGGGGAATTCACCCCTCCACTTT.

The V call is TRBV7-9, the J call TRBJ1-2; tentative D call: TRBD1 (6 bases). CDR3 length equals 15 residues. Trimming left V 1 base short and J 4 bases short, with 13 bases between. CDR1 and CDR2 from the germline V gene are SEHNR and FQNEAQ (reference sequence). This chain's CDR3 is CASSLEGRGSYGYTF. The CDR3 nucleotides are TGTGCCAGCAGCTTAGAAGGCAGGGGATCCTATGGCTACACCTTC.

This clone was counted once. The V and J genes are TRBV14 and TRBJ2-2; D remains ambiguous. The CDR3 consists of 16 residues. Germline V gives CDR1 SGHDN, CDR2 FVKESK. Deletions cut 1 base from V and 1 base from J, with 10 bases between. The CDR3 reads CASSQGIGMNTGELFF. The CDR3 coding sequence is TGTGCCAGCAGCCAAGGTATAGGGATGAACACCGGGGAGCTGTTTTTT.

This clone has a single count. The chain links TRBV7-8 to TRBJ2-5; D call uncertain. The germline CDR1 and CDR2 sequences are SGHVS and FQNEAQ. V was trimmed by 1 base and J by 1 base, leaving 10 bases between them. This CDR3 comprises 15 residues. CDR3 nucleotide sequence: TGTGCCAGCAGCTTAGAGGGCAACCTCCAAGAGACCCAGTACTTC. Its translation is CASSLEGNLQETQYF.

This clone was detected only once. The genes are TRBV6-5 and TRBJ1-6; unclear D gene. Germline lookup yields CDR1 MNHEY and CDR2 SVGAGI. This CDR3 spans 16 amino acids. Trimming shortened V by 0 bases and J by 7 bases, and 13 bases separated the two germline ends. CDR3 loop: CASSYSGPSGNSPLHF. As DNA, the CDR3 is TGTGCCAGCAGTTACTCCGGACCTTCAGGCAATTCACCCCTCCACTTT.

This chain joins TRBV6-5 and TRBJ2-7; D gene unclear. Germline V gene sequence: CDR1 MNHEY, CDR2 SVGAGI. The germline V and J ends were trimmed by 8 bases and 1 base, with 9 bases remaining between them. This CDR3 is 12 amino acids long. The CDR3 DNA reads TGTGCCAGCTACCAGTATTCCTACGAGCAGTACTTC. Residues: CASYQYSYEQYF.

The chain links TRBV7-6 to TRBJ2-7; D is possibly TRBD1 or TRBD2 (5 bases each). CDR1 SGHVS and CDR2 FNYEAQ come from the germline V gene. This CDR3 has 14 residues. The V gene lost 2 bases and the J gene lost 7 bases, with 15 bases spanning the gap. The CDR3 DNA is TGTGCCAGCAGCTTACGGGACCGGACTGGGGAGCAGTACTTC. Translated: CASSLRDRTGEQYF.

This chain uses TRBV4-3 with TRBJ2-1, with 7 bases matching TRBD2. With 0 bases clipped from V and 8 bases from J, the junction kept 7 bases outside the gene matches. The V gene's germline CDR1 is LGHNA and CDR2 YSLEER. This CDR3 comprises 15 residues. The CDR3 DNA is TGCGCCAGCAGCCAAGACCTGGGGAGGGTCGATGAGCAGTTCTTC. Its translation is CASSQDLGRVDEQFF.

This sequence joins TRBV11-2 and TRBJ2-7; 8 bases map to TRBD1. Germline trimming cut 3 bases from V and 0 bases from J; bases unmatched to any gene: 10. CDR1 and CDR2 (germline): SGHAT, FQNNGV. This CDR3 spans 17 amino acids. The DNA of the CDR3 is TGTGCCAGCAGCTTGAGGAAGGGACAGGTTGGCTCCTACGAGCAGTACTTC. Residues: CASSLRKGQVGSYEQYF.

Worth noting for this clone: The same CDR3 also results from other DNA sequences found in this sample. J is TRBJ2-1 and V is TRBV5-1; 11 nucleotides line up with TRBD1. Losses at the gene ends were 4 bases for V and 6 bases for J; bases not matched to a gene: 3. The CDR3 consists of 14 residues. Germline V CDR1 and CDR2: SGHRS, YFSETQ. As DNA, the CDR3 is TGCGCCAGCAGCCCTGGGACAGGGGGCAATGAGCAGTTCTTC. Its protein is CASSPGTGGNEQFF.

DNA of the CDR3: TGCAGCGTTGAAGAGGGCGGAGAGACCCAGTACTTC. It yields the protein CSVEEGGETQYF. The chain employs TRBV29-1 and TRBJ2-5; D not certain. Trimming took 0 bases from V and 4 from J, leaving 6 bases between them. CDR1 and CDR2 (germline): SQVTM, ANQGSEA. The CDR3 extends over 12 amino acids.

The CDR3 coding sequence is TGTGCCAGCAGCGTAGGTAGCGGGAGGTTGGACGAGCAGTACTTC. Protein sequence: CASSVGSGRLDEQYF. The V call is TRBV9, the J call TRBJ2-7, with TRBD2 matching 10 bases. The junction had 5 bases not matched to a gene; V was cut back by 0 bases and J by 5 bases. Looked up from germline, CDR1 is SGDLS and CDR2 is YYNGEE. This CDR3 is 15 amino acids long.

This clone was detected once. This specimen includes other DNA sequences encoding the same CDR3. The chain uses TRBV4-1 and TRBJ2-7, with D perhaps TRBD1 or TRBD2 (5 bases each). The CDR3 consists of 15 residues. CDR1 is MGHRA, CDR2 YSYEKL, per germline. Deletions cut 0 bases from V and 2 bases from J, with 11 bases between. This CDR3 reads CASSQDRDPTYEQYF. CDR3 in DNA: TGCGCCAGCAGCCAAGATCGGGACCCTACCTACGAGCAGTACTTC.

The chain is built from TRBV27 and TRBJ2-3; D tentatively reads TRBD1 or TRBD2 (6 bases each). With 1 base removed from V and 0 bases from J, the gap between germline ends came to 11 bases. Germline CDR1 reads MNHEY; CDR2 reads SMNVEV (reference sequence). The CDR3 sequence is 16 residues long. DNA for the CDR3: TGTGCCAGCAGTTTATACGGGGGCGCCAGCACAGATACGCAGTATTTT. Encoded protein: CASSLYGGASTDTQYF.

V gene TRBV5-6 combines with J gene TRBJ2-1, with 10 nucleotides matching TRBD2. Trimming cost V 1 base and J 4 bases; bases outside gene matches: 2. The CDR3 runs 15 residues. Germline CDR1 reads SGHDT; CDR2 reads YYEEEE. Written as DNA, the CDR3 is TGTGCCAGCAGCTTGCTAGCGGGGGCGTACAATGAGCAGTTCTTC. This translates into CASSLLAGAYNEQFF.

The chain couples TRBV19 to TRBJ1-2; no clear D. The CDR3 consists of 13 residues. Trimming stripped 3 bases from V and 4 bases from J, with 9 bases between. Germline assignment: CDR1 LNHDA and CDR2 SQIVND (reference sequence). CDR3 protein: CASSISGIYGYTF. The CDR3 DNA follows: TGTGCCAGTAGTATCTCGGGAATCTATGGCTACACCTTC.

The chain links TRBV7-9 to TRBJ2-7; unclear D gene. CDR1 and CDR2 (germline): SEHNR, FQNEAQ (reference sequence). The CDR3 has 15 amino acids. The germline V and J ends were trimmed by 1 base and 1 base, with 11 bases remaining between them. The CDR3 protein is CASSLGKLGSYEQYF. The CDR3 nucleotides are TGTGCCAGCAGCTTAGGGAAGTTGGGGTCCTACGAGCAGTACTTC.

On this clone itself: Other DNA sequences in the sample encode the same CDR3. The chain joins TRBV9 to TRBJ2-7; D not certain. Trimming removed 0 bases from V and 4 bases from J, with 14 bases in between. CDR3 length equals 15 residues. Germline V gene lookup returns CDR1 SGDLS and CDR2 YYNGEE. In DNA, the CDR3 is TGTGCCAGCAGCGTAGACGATTCCGAAGGGTACGAGCAGTACTTC. Encoded protein: CASSVDDSEGYEQYF.

The chain is built from TRBV6-1 and TRBJ2-7, with D perhaps TRBD1 or TRBD2 (5 bases each). The CDR3 length is 14 residues. With 8 bases removed from V and 5 bases from J, the gap between germline ends came to 19 bases. CDR1 is MNHNS and CDR2 is SASEGT in the germline V gene. The CDR3 bases are TGTGCCAGCCTCTCGATGGGGGAGCGGCACGAGCAGTACTTC. Residues: CASLSMGERHEQYF.

The chain carries TRBV25-1 and TRBJ2-3; D gene ambiguous. Per germline, CDR1 MGHDK and CDR2 SYGVNS. This CDR3 has 11 residues. V was trimmed by 4 bases and J by 4 bases, leaving 3 bases between them. This chain's CDR3 is CASSASDTQYF. The CDR3 DNA is TGTGCCAGCAGTGCGTCAGATACGCAGTATTTT.

This clone has only one observation. The CDR3 here is CASSPTGDLGQYF. The CDR3 DNA sequence: TGTGCCAGCAGTCCAACGGGGGACTTGGGGCAGTACTTC. The genes are TRBV27 and TRBJ2-7; D perhaps matches TRBD2 (6 bases). Germline assignment: CDR1 MNHEY and CDR2 SMNVEV (reference sequence). V lost 5 bases and J lost 9, with 17 bases in between. CDR3 length: 13 amino acids.

This chain joins TRBV5-6 and TRBJ2-1; the D gene is possibly TRBD1 (5 bases). V was shortened by 5 bases and J by 3 bases, with 9 bases between the two germline ends. Germline V gene lookup returns CDR1 SGHDT and CDR2 YYEEEE. The CDR3 covers 13 residues. CDR3 nucleotide sequence: TGTGCCAGCAGGAGACAGTACTACAATGAGCAGTTCTTC. It yields the protein CASRRQYYNEQFF.

This clone was seen just once. The same CDR3 arises from other DNA sequences in this sample as well. This sequence joins TRBV9 and TRBJ2-5, with D maybe TRBD1 (6 bases). Trimming left V 0 bases short and J 7 bases short, with 7 bases between. Germline lookup yields CDR1 SGDLS and CDR2 YYNGEE. The CDR3 length is 12 residues. The CDR3 coding sequence is TGTGCCAGCAGCGTAGAAGGGGGGACCCAGTACTTC. Its translation: CASSVEGGTQYF.

The V call is TRBV9, the J call TRBJ2-3, with TRBD2 identical over 12 bases. This CDR3 region has 15 residues. Per germline, CDR1 SGDLS and CDR2 YYNGEE. Germline trimming cut 7 bases from V and 1 base from J; bases unmatched to any gene: 4. Here the CDR3 DNA reads TGTGCCAGCTCTAGCGGGGGGGTCGGCACAGATACGCAGTATTTT. Protein sequence: CASSSGGVGTDTQYF.

The chain recombines TRBV5-1 with TRBJ2-5; D unclear. The V gene's germline CDR1 is SGHRS and CDR2 YFSETQ. This CDR3 has 12 amino acids. Trimming left V 4 bases short and J 2 bases short, with 6 bases between. CDR3 in DNA: TGCGCCAGCAGCCGCGAACAAGAGACCCAGTACTTC. Its protein product is CASSREQETQYF. The complete variable domain, with remaining parts taken from reference TRBV5-1 and TRBJ2-5, reads KAGVTQTPRYLIKTRGQQVTLSCSPISGHRSVSWYQQTPGQGLQFLFEYFSETQRNKGNFPGRFSGRQFSNSRSEMNVSTLELGDSALYLCASSREQETQYFGPGTRLLVL.